This T cell receptor (beta chain) is drawn from a study of T cells in Graves' hyperthyroidism and ophthalmopathy. Study-wide points: Peripheral blood also featured most of the thyroid clonotypes expanded above 0.001.

Pregnant or lactating patients were excluded, as were those with uncontrolled infection or other autoimmune disease. The study based diagnoses on clinical symptoms, serum thyroxine and TRAb, thyroid ultrasound and orbital computed tomography. Isolation of PBMCs was performed on around 9.3 ml fresh peripheral blood. Germline V CDR1 and CDR2: PRHDT, FYEKMQ (reference sequence). V was clipped by 5 bases and J by 1 base; unmatched bases: 3. The CDR3 is made up of 15 amino acids. The source material, RNA transcripts, was used to amplify TCR beta CDR3 regions. A first-round RT-PCR of the TCR CDR3 used the HTBI primer set. TCRdb redid the calling of the multiplex PCR reads with MiXCR, one entry per CDR3 protein. The sample includes 650,000 to 850,000 distinct CDR3 sequences, about 19% of them seen just once. This clonotype was detected many times. Its cognate antigen is unknown.

V and J are TRBV13 and TRBJ1-2, with TRBD1 matching 11 bases. The sequence was collected from a woman aged 45-60 years with Graves' hyperthyroidism that later progressed to Graves' ophthalmopathy. Source material: blood. CDR3 sequence reads: CASSLGQGVNYGYTF. CDR3 nucleotides: TGTGCCAGCAGCCTGGGACAGGGGGTTAACTATGGCTACACCTTC.